A selection of T cell receptor beta chains follows, all from one sample in a study of blood T cell repertoires in COVID-19. The repertoire was sequenced with immunoSEQ multiplex PCR; TCRdb's copy has only in-frame clones and lacks some. The sample holds about 400,000 clones, about 90% seen once. Sequencing was carried out using peripheral blood. These receptors originate from a man aged 35 to 55 with acute or convalescent COVID-19. CDR3s include the opening cysteine and the closing phenylalanine or tryptophan. Fields, in order: V gene, clone size, J gene, D gene, CDR3 protein, CDR3 DNA. A D gene is named only where the DNA matches it firmly. Part of the rows lack a size; the others show once, few, many or a class for expanded clones.

V gene: TRBV11-1; clone size: .; J gene: TRBJ2-3; D gene: TRBD2; CDR3 protein: CASSPSGINTDTQYF; CDR3 DNA: TGTGCCAGCAGCCCTAGCGGGATTAACACAGATACGCAGTATTTT
V gene: TRBV19; clone size: .; J gene: TRBJ1-1; D gene: TRBD1; CDR3 protein: CASSITTGGTEAFF; CDR3 DNA: TGTGCCAGTAGTATAACTACAGGGGGGACTGAAGCTTTCTTT
V gene: TRBV5-1; clone size: .; J gene: TRBJ2-2; D gene: .; CDR3 protein: CASSPLSDTGELFF; CDR3 DNA: TGCGCCAGCAGCCCCCTTTCCGACACCGGGGAGCTGTTTTTT
V gene: TRBV29-1; clone size: .; J gene: TRBJ2-3; D gene: TRBD2; CDR3 protein: CSVDGAGRSTDTQYF; CDR3 DNA: TGCAGCGTTGACGGAGCGGGGCGTAGCACAGATACGCAGTATTTT
V gene: TRBV2; clone size: .; J gene: TRBJ2-2; D gene: .; CDR3 protein: CASSQLGLDTGELFF; CDR3 DNA: TGTGCCAGCAGCCAACTTGGACTCGACACCGGGGAGCTGTTTTTT
V gene: TRBV5-1; clone size: .; J gene: TRBJ2-2; D gene: TRBD1; CDR3 protein: CASSPKSRTGSAGELFF; CDR3 DNA: TGCGCCAGCAGCCCAAAATCTAGGACAGGTAGTGCCGGGGAGCTGTTTTTT
V gene: TRBV11-3; clone size: once; J gene: TRBJ2-1; D gene: TRBD1; CDR3 protein: CASSRDSVLYNEQFF; CDR3 DNA: TGTGCCAGCAGTCGGGACAGTGTATTGTACAATGAGCAGTTCTTC
V gene: TRBV19; clone size: .; J gene: TRBJ1-5; D gene: TRBD1; CDR3 protein: CASRETRDSPNSNQPQHF; CDR3 DNA: TGTGCCAGTAGAGAGACTCGGGACAGTCCTAATAGCAATCAGCCCCAGCATTTT
V gene: TRBV5-1; clone size: few; J gene: TRBJ2-7; D gene: .; CDR3 protein: CASSLGNRVTEQYF; CDR3 DNA: TGCGCCAGCAGCTTGGGAAACAGGGTTACCGAGCAGTACTTC
V gene: TRBV6-2/TRBV6-3; clone size: .; J gene: TRBJ2-3; D gene: .; CDR3 protein: CASSYQGRADTQYF; CDR3 DNA: TGTGCCAGCAGTTACCAGGGTAGAGCAGATACGCAGTATTTT
V gene: TRBV5-1; clone size: .; J gene: TRBJ2-6; D gene: .; CDR3 protein: CASSDMISGANVLTF; CDR3 DNA: TGCGCCAGCAGCGACATGATCTCTGGGGCCAACGTCCTGACTTTC
V gene: TRBV7-3; clone size: .; J gene: TRBJ2-3; D gene: .; CDR3 protein: CASSLNGGITDTQYF; CDR3 DNA: TGTGCCAGCAGCTTAAATGGGGGGATTACAGATACGCAGTATTTT
V gene: TRBV25-1; clone size: .; J gene: TRBJ1-1; D gene: .; CDR3 protein: CASSGGPNTEAFF; CDR3 DNA: TGTGCCAGCAGTGGGGGCCCAAACACTGAAGCTTTCTTT
V gene: TRBV28; clone size: .; J gene: TRBJ1-5; D gene: .; CDR3 protein: CASSLLTEGNQPQHF; CDR3 DNA: TGTGCCAGCAGTTTATTGACAGAAGGCAATCAGCCCCAGCATTTT
V gene: TRBV10-3; clone size: .; J gene: TRBJ1-1; D gene: TRBD1; CDR3 protein: CATDRGGTEAFF; CDR3 DNA: TGTGCCACAGACAGGGGAGGCACTGAAGCTTTCTTT
V gene: TRBV4-1; clone size: .; J gene: TRBJ2-1; D gene: TRBD2; CDR3 protein: CASSPRWAGEGFNEQFF; CDR3 DNA: TGCGCCAGCAGCCCCCGGTGGGCGGGGGAAGGATTCAATGAGCAGTTCTTC
V gene: TRBV30; clone size: .; J gene: TRBJ2-7; D gene: .; CDR3 protein: CAWSWAGGTYEQYF; CDR3 DNA: TGTGCCTGGAGTTGGGCCGGGGGTACCTACGAGCAGTACTTC
V gene: TRBV18; clone size: .; J gene: TRBJ2-7; D gene: .; CDR3 protein: CASSPEGAHEQYF; CDR3 DNA: TGTGCCAGCTCACCGGAGGGGGCCCACGAGCAGTACTTC
V gene: TRBV15; clone size: .; J gene: TRBJ1-2; D gene: TRBD1; CDR3 protein: CATRQGLKSYGYTF; CDR3 DNA: TGTGCCACCCGACAGGGGCTAAAATCCTATGGCTACACCTTC
V gene: TRBV19; clone size: .; J gene: TRBJ1-2; D gene: .; CDR3 protein: CASSEPGRDYGYTF; CDR3 DNA: TGTGCCAGTAGTGAACCGGGGAGGGACTATGGCTACACCTTC